Sequencing of this T cell receptor beta chain was carried out in a study of brain T cells in children with intractable seizures. Assay: immunoSEQ multiplex PCR; the TCRdb copy retains only in-frame clones and omits some. The data show approximately 110,000 clones, with approximately 94% seen just once and 3.8% held by the top ten. CDR3 length: 16 amino acids. V was cut by 5 bases and J by 2 bases, with 19 bases left in between. Germline CDR1 is MDHEN and CDR2 is SYDVKM. The specimen comprised peripheral blood, sampled at surgery. This sequence originates from a boy under two years old with hemimegalencephaly and intractable seizures. The genes are TRBV28 and TRBJ2-7; unclear D gene. The chain's CDR3 is CASSTRTNQNPYEQYF. Written as DNA, the CDR3 is TGTGCCAGCAGTACAAGGACGAACCAGAACCCCTACGAGCAGTACTTC.